This TCR beta chain stems from a study of OX40 agonist ivuxolimab in advanced cancers. The wider study: The patients' treatment was ivuxolimab, an agonistic anti-OX40 (CD134) antibody. At 0.01 to 10 mg/kg, ivuxolimab was administered intravenously to patients every 2 weeks.

Germline assignment: CDR1 SNHLY and CDR2 FYNNEI. V dropped 1 base and J dropped 5; count of bases not matched to a gene: 9. The CDR3 has 17 amino acids. The assay was immunoSEQ multiplex PCR, and TCRdb's table has in-frame clones only and misses some. The sample gives 25,000 or so clones, about 90% of which show up once; 8.5% to 10% is in the top ten. The source of this sequence is an adult with an advanced solid tumor such as melanoma, head and neck, liver or kidney cancer. V and J are TRBV2 and TRBJ2-5; 11 nucleotides line up with TRBD2. Sequenced material: CD4+ or CD8+ T cells sorted from blood, taken in a trial of the OX40 agonist ivuxolimab. The DNA of the CDR3 is TGTGCCAGCAGTGAAGAGGTTAGCGGGAGGGCCCGGGAGACCCAGTACTTC. The encoded protein is CASSEEVSGRARETQYF.